This T cell receptor (beta chain) was obtained from a study of blood T cells in healthy people across ages. Germline V gives CDR1 MNHEY, CDR2 SVGEGT. Trimming removed 6 bases at V and 6 bases at J, with 18 bases between. The CDR3 spans 14 residues. Details on this clonotype: A read error is possible here, since a much larger clone lies one base away.

PCR was performed a second time for 7 to 11 cycles using a sample-barcoded 5' primer and a J-beta primer mix. TCRdb itself ran the 5' RACE reads through MiXCR, one entry per CDR3 protein. The sample includes about 1.6 million distinct CDR3 sequences, almost 35% of them seen just once. The source of this sequence is a woman in her thirties in good health. The chain combines TRBV6-2 or TRBV6-3 with TRBJ2-7, with D possibly being TRBD2 (5 bases). Sequenced material: blood. CDR3 nucleotides: TGTGCCAGCAGCCCGAGACTACCCATAGGCGAGCAGTACTTC. Translating it yields CASSPRLPIGEQYF.